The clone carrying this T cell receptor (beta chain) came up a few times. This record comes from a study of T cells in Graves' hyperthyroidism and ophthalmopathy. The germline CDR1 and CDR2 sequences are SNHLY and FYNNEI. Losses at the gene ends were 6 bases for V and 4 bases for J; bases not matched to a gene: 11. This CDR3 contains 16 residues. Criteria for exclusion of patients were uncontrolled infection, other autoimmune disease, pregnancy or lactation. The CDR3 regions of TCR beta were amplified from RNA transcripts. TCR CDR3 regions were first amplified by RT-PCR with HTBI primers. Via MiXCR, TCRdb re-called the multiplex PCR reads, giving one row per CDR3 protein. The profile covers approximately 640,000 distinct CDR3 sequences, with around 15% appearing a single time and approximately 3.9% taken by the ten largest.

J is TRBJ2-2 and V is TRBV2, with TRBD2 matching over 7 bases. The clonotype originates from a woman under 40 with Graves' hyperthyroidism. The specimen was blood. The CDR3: CASRKGGSRFTGELFF. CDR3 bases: TGTGCCAGCAGGAAGGGCGGGAGCCGGTTCACCGGGGAGCTGTTTTTT.